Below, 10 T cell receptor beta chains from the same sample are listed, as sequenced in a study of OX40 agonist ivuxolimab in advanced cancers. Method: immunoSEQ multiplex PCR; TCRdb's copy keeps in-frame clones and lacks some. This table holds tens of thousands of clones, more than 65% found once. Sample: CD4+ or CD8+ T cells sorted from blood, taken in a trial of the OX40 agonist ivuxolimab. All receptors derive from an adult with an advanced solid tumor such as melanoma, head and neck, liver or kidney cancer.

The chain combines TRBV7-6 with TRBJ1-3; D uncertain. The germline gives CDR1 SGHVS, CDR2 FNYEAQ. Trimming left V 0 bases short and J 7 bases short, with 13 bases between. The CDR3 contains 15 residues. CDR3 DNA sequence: TGTGCCAGCAGCTTAGCGCGGCTGGGGAGTAACACCATATATTTT. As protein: CASSLARLGSNTIYF.

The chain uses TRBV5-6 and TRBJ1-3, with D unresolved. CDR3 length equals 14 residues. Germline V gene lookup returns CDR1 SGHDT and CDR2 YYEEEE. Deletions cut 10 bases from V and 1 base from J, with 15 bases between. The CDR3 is CASAWGLSGNTIYF. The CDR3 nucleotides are TGTGCCTCCGCGTGGGGTTTATCTGGAAACACCATATATTTT.

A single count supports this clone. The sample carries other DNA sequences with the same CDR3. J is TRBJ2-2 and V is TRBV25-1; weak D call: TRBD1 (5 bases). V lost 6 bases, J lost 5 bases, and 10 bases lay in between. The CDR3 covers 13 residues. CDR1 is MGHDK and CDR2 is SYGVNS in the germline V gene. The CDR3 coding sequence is TGTGCCAGCAGCCAGGGTGTGACCGGGGAGCTGTTTTTT. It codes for CASSQGVTGELFF. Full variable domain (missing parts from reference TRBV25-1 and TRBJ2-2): EADIYQTPRYLVIGTGKKITLECSQTMGHDKMYWYQQDPGMELHLIHYSYGVNSTEKGDLSSESTVSRIRTEHFPLTLESARPSHTSQYLCASSQGVTGELFFGEGSRLTVL.

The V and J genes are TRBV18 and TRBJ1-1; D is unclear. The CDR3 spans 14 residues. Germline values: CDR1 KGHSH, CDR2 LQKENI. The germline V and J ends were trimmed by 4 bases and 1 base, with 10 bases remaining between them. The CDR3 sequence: CASSQGLQNTEAFF. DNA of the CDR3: TGTGCCAGCTCACAGGGTCTCCAGAACACTGAAGCTTTCTTT.

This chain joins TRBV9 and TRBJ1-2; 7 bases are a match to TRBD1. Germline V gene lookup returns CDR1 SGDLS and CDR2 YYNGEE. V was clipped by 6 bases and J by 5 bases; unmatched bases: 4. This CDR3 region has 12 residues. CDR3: CASTAGGYGYTF. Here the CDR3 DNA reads TGTGCCAGCACTGCAGGGGGGTATGGCTACACCTTC. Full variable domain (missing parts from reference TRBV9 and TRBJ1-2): DSGVTQTPKHLITATGQRVTLRCSPRSGDLSVYWYQQSLDQGLQFLIQYYNGEERAKGNILERFSAQQFPDLHSELNLSSLELGDSALYFCASTAGGYGYTFGSGTRLTVV.

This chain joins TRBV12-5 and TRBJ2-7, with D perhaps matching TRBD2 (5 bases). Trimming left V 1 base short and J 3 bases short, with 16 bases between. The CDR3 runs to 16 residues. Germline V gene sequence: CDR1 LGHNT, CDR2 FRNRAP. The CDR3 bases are TGTGCTAGTGGTTTGGGGTTTCGAAGAGGGCGCTACGAGCAGTACTTC. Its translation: CASGLGFRRGRYEQYF.

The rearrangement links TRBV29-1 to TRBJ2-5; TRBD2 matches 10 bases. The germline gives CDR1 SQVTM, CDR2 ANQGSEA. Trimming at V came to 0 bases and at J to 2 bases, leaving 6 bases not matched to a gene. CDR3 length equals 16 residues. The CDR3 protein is CSVEDPELAGQETQYF. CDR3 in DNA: TGCAGCGTTGAAGATCCGGAACTAGCGGGGCAAGAGACCCAGTACTTC.

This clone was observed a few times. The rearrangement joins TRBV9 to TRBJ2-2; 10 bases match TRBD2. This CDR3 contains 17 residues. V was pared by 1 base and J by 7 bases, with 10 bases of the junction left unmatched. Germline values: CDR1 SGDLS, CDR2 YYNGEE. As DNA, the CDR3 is TGTGCCAGCAGCGTAAACGCCCAGCGGGAGGGCCACGGGGAGCTGTTTTTT. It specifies CASSVNAQREGHGELFF.

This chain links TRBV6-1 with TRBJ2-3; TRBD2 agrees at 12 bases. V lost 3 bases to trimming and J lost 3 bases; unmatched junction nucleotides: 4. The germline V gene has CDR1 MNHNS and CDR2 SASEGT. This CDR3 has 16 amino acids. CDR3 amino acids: CASSDLAGGLTDTQYF. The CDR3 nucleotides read TGTGCCAGCAGTGACCTAGCGGGGGGGCTTACAGATACGCAGTATTTT.

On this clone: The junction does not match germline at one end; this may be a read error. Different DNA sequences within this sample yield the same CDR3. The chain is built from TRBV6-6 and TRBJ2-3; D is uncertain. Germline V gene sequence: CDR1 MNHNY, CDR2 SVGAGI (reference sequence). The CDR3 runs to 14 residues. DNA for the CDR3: TGCGCCAGCAGTTACTCGAGCACCACAGATACGCAGTATTTT. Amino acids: CASSYSSTTDTQYF.